This T cell receptor (beta chain) was found in a study of blood T cell repertoires in COVID-19. Libraries were prepared by immunoSEQ multiplex PCR; TCRdb keeps only in-frame clonotypes and omits some of them. The data show a few hundred thousand clones, 70% to 90% seen once. The sequence derives from a woman between 45 and 60 years old who had been exposed to COVID-19. Sequencing input: PBMCs or T cells enriched from blood (not recorded which).

CDR3 sequence: CASSREQGEGGYTF. In DNA, the CDR3 is TGTGCCAGCTCACGAGAACAGGGGGAAGGAGGCTACACCTTC. The V call is TRBV18, the J call TRBJ1-2, with 8 bases aligning to TRBD1. The CDR3 is 14 residues long. Germline trimming cut 4 bases from V and 8 bases from J; bases unmatched to any gene: 9. Germline assignment: CDR1 KGHSH and CDR2 LQKENI.